These 32 T cell receptor beta chains were all obtained from the same sample, sequenced in a study of blood T cell repertoires in COVID-19. Using immunoSEQ multiplex PCR, the repertoire was profiled, and TCRdb retains in-frame clones only, with some absent. The data show some 200,000 clones, roughly 80% seen once. Sequencing was carried out using PBMCs or T cells enriched from blood (not recorded which). Receptors were obtained from a middle-aged woman with acute COVID-19.

This clone appeared a few times. This sample also contains other DNA sequences that code for the same CDR3. This chain uses TRBV28 with TRBJ1-3, with D tentatively TRBD1 (6 bases). The CDR3 extends over 14 amino acids. V was pared by 2 bases and J by 4 bases, with 9 bases between. The V gene's germline CDR1 is MDHEN and CDR2 SYDVKM. CDR3 in amino acids: CASSLRQGGNTIYF. The CDR3 DNA follows: TGTGCCAGCAGTTTACGGCAGGGGGGAAACACCATATATTTT.

This clone was recorded once. V usage is TRBV7-9 and J usage is TRBJ1-1; 7 bases fit TRBD1. This CDR3 is 15 amino acids long. CDR1 is SEHNR and CDR2 is FQNEAQ in the germline V gene (reference sequence). The J segment lost 1 base and the V segment lost 8 bases, leaving 10 bases of the junction unmatched. CDR3 nucleotide sequence: TGTGCCAGCGGATCGAACACAGGGGAGAACACTGAAGCTTTCTTT. It specifies CASGSNTGENTEAFF.

V gene TRBV21-1 combines with J gene TRBJ2-7; the DNA was not compared with TRBD1, the D call given in the table. TRBV21-1 is given as a pseudogene. The length of the CDR3 is 15 residues. CDR3 loop: CASSNSGRWHYEQYF. In DNA, the CDR3 is TGTGCCAGCAGCAACAGTGGTCGCTGGCACTACGAGCAGTACTTC.

This chain links TRBV5-4 with TRBJ2-2; possible D gene TRBD1, 6 bases. V was clipped by 3 bases and J by 6 bases, with 9 bases between them. Germline V CDR1 and CDR2: SGHNT, YYREEE (reference sequence). CDR3 length equals 13 residues. In DNA, the CDR3 is TGTGCCAGCAGCTCCCAGGGGCCCGGGGAGCTGTTTTTT. Amino acid sequence: CASSSQGPGELFF.

The rearrangement links TRBV5-4 to TRBJ2-7; TRBD2 matches 7 bases. The CDR3 is made up of 15 amino acids. CDR1 is SGHNT and CDR2 is YYREEE in the germline V gene (reference sequence). V dropped 0 bases and J dropped 3; count of bases not matched to a gene: 6. CDR3 region: CASSLGGGPYYEQYF. The CDR3 coding sequence is TGTGCCAGCAGCTTGGGCGGGGGACCCTACTACGAGCAGTACTTC.

This chain uses TRBV7-8 with TRBJ1-5; D uncertain. The V and J ends lost 2 bases and 0 bases respectively, with 5 bases between them. The CDR3 runs 14 residues. Germline V lookup: CDR1 SGHVS, CDR2 FQNEAQ. The CDR3 bases are TGTGCCAGCAGCTTACAAGCTAGCAATCAGCCCCAGCATTTT. This sequence encodes CASSLQASNQPQHF.

The V call is TRBV30, the J call TRBJ1-1; 7 bases line up with TRBD1. With V trimmed by 4 bases and J by 1 base, 3 bases remained unmatched. CDR1 is GTSNPN, CDR2 SVGIG, per germline (reference sequence). This CDR3 is 13 amino acids long. The DNA for the CDR3 is TGTGCCTGGAACAGGGGATCGAACACTGAAGCTTTCTTT. This gives the protein CAWNRGSNTEAFF.

The J gene is TRBJ2-3, the V gene TRBV11-1; 10 bases agree with TRBD2. Germline values: CDR1 SGHAT, CDR2 FQDESV (reference sequence). J was trimmed by 6 bases and V by 1 base; bases with no gene match: 7. The CDR3 loop spans 16 amino acids. The CDR3 protein is CASSLGSGGPSDTQYF. Written as DNA, the CDR3 is TGTGCCAGCAGCTTAGGTAGCGGGGGGCCGTCGGATACGCAGTATTTT. Together with reference TRBV11-1 and TRBJ2-3, the CDR3 gives the full variable domain: EAEVAQSPRYKITEKSQAVAFWCDPISGHATLYWYRQILGQGPELLVQFQDESVVDDSQLPKDRFSAERLKGVDSTLKIQPAELGDSAMYLCASSLGSGGPSDTQYFGPGTRLTVL.

V usage is TRBV14 and J usage is TRBJ1-1; TRBD1 matches at 7 bases. Germline CDR1 SGHDN, CDR2 FVKESK. V lost 1 base, J lost 8 bases, and 7 bases stayed unmatched. CDR3 length equals 14 residues. CDR3 region: CASSQGAGGVEAFF. As DNA, the CDR3 is TGTGCCAGCAGCCAAGGGGCAGGGGGAGTGGAAGCTTTCTTT.

The CDR3 DNA sequence: TGTGCCAGCAGCCAGGGGCGCTATGGCTACACCTTC. This codes for CASSQGRYGYTF. V usage is TRBV25-1 and J usage is TRBJ1-2, with D possibly TRBD1 on 6 matching bases. This CDR3 is built from 12 residues. The V gene's germline CDR1 is MGHDK and CDR2 SYGVNS. Trimming took off 6 bases at V and 4 bases at J, with 9 bases between the two ends.

V and J are TRBV19 and TRBJ1-5, with a possible D match to TRBD1 (6 bases). Germline CDR1 reads LNHDA; CDR2 reads SQIVND (reference sequence). This CDR3 region has 17 residues. V dropped 1 base and J dropped 1 base, with 14 bases sitting between them. As DNA, the CDR3 is TGTGCCAGTAGTATAGGGGGAGGGGGTGGAAGCAATCAGCCCCAGCATTTT. It specifies CASSIGGGGGSNQPQHF.

V is TRBV4-1 and J is TRBJ2-7, with 10 bases identical to TRBD1. This CDR3 comprises 15 residues. Trimming cost V 1 base and J 2 bases; bases outside gene matches: 2. Per germline, CDR1 MGHRA and CDR2 YSYEKL. The CDR3 protein is CASSQGQGAPYEQYF. In DNA, the CDR3 is TGCGCCAGCAGCCAAGGACAGGGGGCCCCCTACGAGCAGTACTTC.

The J gene is TRBJ1-2, the V gene TRBV7-9, with 9 bases aligning to TRBD1. J was trimmed by 3 bases and V by 5 bases; bases with no gene match: 4. Germline V gene sequence: CDR1 SEHNR, CDR2 FQNEAQ (reference sequence). This CDR3 region has 14 residues. CDR3 nucleotide sequence: TGTGCCAGCAGCCGGGACAGGGAACACTATGGCTACACCTTC. This translates into CASSRDREHYGYTF.

The gene calls are TRBV6-5 and TRBJ1-6; D is perhaps TRBD1 (5 bases). Germline CDR1 and CDR2: MNHEY and SVGAGI. Trimming removed 8 bases from V and 6 bases from J, with 17 bases in between. CDR3 size: 15 residues. The CDR3, as DNA: TGTGCCAGCTACCTGGGTGGGGCCGCTAATTCACCCCTCCACTTT. It codes for CASYLGGAANSPLHF.

The rearrangement links TRBV12-3 or TRBV12-4 to TRBJ1-1, with no clear D. V lost 3 bases, J lost 9 bases, and 8 bases lay in between. The CDR3 has 11 residues. Here the CDR3 reads CASSFHPKAFF. The CDR3 DNA reads TGTGCCAGCAGTTTCCATCCTAAAGCTTTCTTT.

The chain is built from TRBV20-1 and TRBJ1-5, with D perhaps matching TRBD1 (6 bases). Germline CDR1 is DFQATT and CDR2 is SNEGSKA (reference sequence). The CDR3 sequence is 14 residues long. V was shortened by 3 bases and J by 2 bases, with 11 bases between the two germline ends. This CDR3 is CSASFQGRNQPQHF. DNA of the CDR3: TGCAGTGCTAGTTTCCAGGGGCGCAATCAGCCCCAGCATTTT.

This clone was seen just once. The chain carries TRBV14 and TRBJ2-7, with TRBD1 matching 7 bases. The CDR3 length is 15 residues. V lost 4 bases to trimming and J lost 2 bases; unmatched junction nucleotides: 8. Germline V gives CDR1 SGHDN, CDR2 FVKESK. CDR3 nucleotides: TGTGCCAGCAGCCCAACGGGACAGATTACCTACGAGCAGTACTTC. Protein product: CASSPTGQITYEQYF.

The rearrangement joins TRBV5-1 to TRBJ2-5; 13 nucleotides align to TRBD2. The CDR3 is made up of 16 amino acids. The junction had 7 bases not matched to a gene; V was cut back by 3 bases and J by 5 bases. Germline values: CDR1 SGHRS, CDR2 YFSETQ. In DNA form, the CDR3 reads TGCGCCAGCAGCTCCCGACTAGCGGGGGGTGAGGAGACCCAGTACTTC. Protein: CASSSRLAGGEETQYF.

The chain links TRBV15 to TRBJ2-1; D ambiguous. Germline CDR1 LNHNV, CDR2 YYDKDF (reference sequence). The CDR3 length is 12 residues. V lost 3 bases and J lost 7, with 7 bases in between. The CDR3 DNA reads as TGTGCCACCAGCAGCGTTTATAATGAGCAGTTCTTC. As protein: CATSSVYNEQFF.

The chain carries TRBV2 and TRBJ2-7, with D possibly matching TRBD2 (6 bases). Looked up from germline, CDR1 is SNHLY and CDR2 is FYNNEI. The CDR3 contains 12 residues. The germline V and J ends were trimmed by 6 bases and 2 bases, with 8 bases remaining between them. CDR3 protein: CASSGSTYEQYF. The CDR3 coding sequence is TGTGCCAGCAGCGGGAGTACCTACGAGCAGTACTTC.

The chain uses TRBV2 and TRBJ2-1, with a possible D match to TRBD1 (5 bases). V was clipped by 4 bases and J by 8 bases, with 12 bases between them. The CDR3 spans 13 residues. CDR1 is SNHLY and CDR2 is FYNNEI in the germline V gene. CDR3: CASSVQGSDEQFF. The CDR3 bases are TGTGCCAGCAGTGTGCAGGGATCCGATGAGCAGTTCTTC.

The V gene is TRBV19, the J gene TRBJ2-5; no definite D call. This CDR3 is 11 amino acids long. Germline loops: CDR1 LNHDA, CDR2 SQIVND (reference sequence). V gave up 6 bases and J gave up 4 bases, with 6 bases separating them. CDR3 in DNA: TGTGCCAGTAGCAACACAGAGACCCAGTACTTC. It is translated as CASSNTETQYF. The entire variable domain, with the rest obtained from reference TRBV19 and TRBJ2-5, is as follows: DGGITQSPKYLFRKEGQNVTLSCEQNLNHDAMYWYRQDPGQGLRLIYYSQIVNDFQKGDIAEGYSVSREKKESFPLTVTSAQKNPTAFYLCASSNTETQYFGPGTRLLVL.

The gene calls are TRBV19 and TRBJ2-2, with TRBD1 matching over 12 bases. Trimming at V came to 5 bases and at J to 5 bases, leaving 6 bases not matched to a gene. CDR3 length: 16 residues. In germline, CDR1 is LNHDA, CDR2 SQIVND (reference sequence). CDR3 DNA: TGTGCCAGTAGTCCGCCGGGACAGGGGGCGACCGGGGAGCTGTTTTTT. Its protein product is CASSPPGQGATGELFF.

The chain recombines TRBV15 with TRBJ1-6; D gene unclear. Germline CDR1 and CDR2: LNHNV and YYDKDF (reference sequence). Deletions cut 6 bases from V and 7 bases from J, with 7 bases between. The CDR3 runs to 12 residues. CDR3 loop: CATSATNSPLHF. CDR3 DNA: TGTGCCACCAGTGCTACCAATTCACCCCTCCACTTT.

V and J are TRBV12-3 or TRBV12-4 and TRBJ2-7; the match to TRBD1 covers 9 bases. The CDR3 totals 13 residues. V lost 6 bases to trimming and J lost 7 bases; unmatched junction nucleotides: 7. The CDR3 loop is CASRQGATWEQYF. The DNA of the CDR3 is TGTGCCAGCAGACAGGGGGCGACCTGGGAGCAGTACTTC.

A few counts support this clone. The V gene is TRBV2, the J gene TRBJ1-1; D unresolved. The CDR3 runs 11 residues. V lost 11 bases to trimming and J lost 3 bases, with 10 bases between them. From germline, CDR1 is SNHLY and CDR2 FYNNEI. CDR3 in amino acids: CAHSTYTEAFF. The DNA for the CDR3 is TGTGCCCACTCGACATACACTGAAGCTTTCTTT.

This clone was counted between two and nine times. J is TRBJ2-2 and V is TRBV5-6; weak D call: TRBD2 (5 bases). The CDR3 spans 15 residues. The V end was cut by 2 bases, the J end by 5 bases, with 13 bases between. The germline V gene encodes CDR1 SGHDT and CDR2 YYEEEE. CDR3 protein: CASSFTRAGTGELFF. In DNA form, the CDR3 reads TGTGCCAGCAGCTTTACCCGGGCGGGTACCGGGGAGCTGTTTTTT.

The chain has TRBV5-8 and TRBJ2-7; a weak D match, TRBD1 (8 bases). CDR1 is SGHTS and CDR2 is YDEGEE in the germline V gene. The V gene lost 6 bases and the J gene lost 2 bases, with 18 bases spanning the gap. The CDR3 runs to 15 residues. DNA of the CDR3: TGTGCCAGCACCCGAAGGACAGGGACTACCTACGAGCAGTACTTC. As protein: CASTRRTGTTYEQYF.

The chain carries TRBV4-1 and TRBJ2-7; 9 bases fit TRBD2. The CDR3 runs to 14 residues. Per the germline V gene, CDR1 is MGHRA and CDR2 is YSYEKL. Trimming at V came to 0 bases and at J to 6 bases, leaving 3 bases not matched to a gene. In nucleotides, the CDR3 is TGCGCCAGCAGCCAAGAGGGACTAGCTAGCGAGCAGTACTTC. Translated: CASSQEGLASEQYF.

A few counts support this clone. The chain joins TRBV7-6 to TRBJ2-2; 10 nucleotides agree with TRBD2. This CDR3 has 16 residues. V lost 4 bases to trimming and J lost 2 bases; unmatched junction nucleotides: 4. Germline V CDR1 and CDR2: SGHVS, FNYEAQ. Here the CDR3 reads CASSSASGRNTGELFF. DNA of the CDR3: TGTGCCAGCAGCTCCGCTAGCGGGAGAAACACCGGGGAGCTGTTTTTT.

The chain links TRBV7-8 to TRBJ2-6, with D possibly TRBD1 on 5 matching bases. The CDR3 extends over 15 amino acids. V gave up 5 bases and J gave up 2 bases, with 10 bases separating them. From germline, CDR1 is SGHVS and CDR2 FQNEAQ. CDR3 residues: CASSPVGAGANVLTF. CDR3 coding DNA: TGTGCCAGCAGCCCTGTAGGGGCTGGGGCCAACGTCCTGACTTTC.

This chain uses TRBV10-2 with TRBJ1-2; TRBD1 matches 12 bases. The CDR3 spans 14 residues. The trim removed 0 bases at V and 9 bases at J, leaving 2 bases unmatched. From germline, CDR1 is WSHSY and CDR2 SAAADI. The CDR3 spells CASSESGTGGSYTF. The CDR3 DNA reads TGCGCCAGCAGTGAGTCGGGGACAGGGGGCAGCTACACCTTC.